Presented here are 30 T cell receptor beta chains from one specimen sequenced in a study of blood T cell repertoires in COVID-19. Sequenced by immunoSEQ multiplex PCR; TCRdb stores in-frame clones only, minus some. The sample carries about 350,000 clones, roughly 87% recorded once. Sequencing was performed on peripheral blood. These receptor sequences come from a woman aged 55-70 years with COVID-19, enrolled during active disease.

This clone was detected only once. The chain carries TRBV4-1 and TRBJ2-1; D is perhaps TRBD1 (5 bases). Trimming took off 3 bases at V and 6 bases at J, with 9 bases between the two ends. The CDR3 length is 13 residues. Germline lookup yields CDR1 MGHRA and CDR2 YSYEKL. The CDR3 here is CASSQFRGNEQFF. DNA for the CDR3: TGCGCCAGCAGCCAGTTTAGGGGCAATGAGCAGTTCTTC.

The chain uses TRBV2 and TRBJ1-4, with D possibly TRBD1 on 6 matching bases. This CDR3 has 15 amino acids. Germline V gene lookup returns CDR1 SNHLY and CDR2 FYNNEI. With 5 bases removed from V and 5 bases from J, the gap between germline ends came to 15 bases. CDR3 sequence: CASSSSGQGNEKLFF. CDR3 in DNA: TGTGCCAGCAGTTCATCGGGGCAGGGGAATGAAAAACTGTTTTTT. The full variable domain, rest sourced from reference TRBV2 and TRBJ1-4, is EPEVTQTPSHQVTQMGQEVILRCVPISNHLYFYWYRQILGQKVEFLVSFYNNEISEKSEIFDDQFSVERPDGSNFTLKIRSTKLEDSAMYFCASSSSGQGNEKLFFGSGTQLSVL.

The chain uses TRBV24-1 and TRBJ2-5, with a possible D match to TRBD2 (6 bases). The CDR3 is made up of 15 amino acids. V was pared by 2 bases and J by 4 bases, with 13 bases between. The germline V gene encodes CDR1 KGHDR and CDR2 SFDVKD. The CDR3: CATSDSRGTGETQYF. The CDR3 DNA is TGTGCCACCAGTGATTCCCGGGGGACGGGAGAGACCCAGTACTTC.

The chain carries TRBV7-8 and TRBJ1-1; D gene unclear. The V and J ends lost 2 bases and 1 base respectively, with 11 bases between them. This CDR3 is 15 amino acids long. The germline V gene has CDR1 SGHVS and CDR2 FQNEAQ. The CDR3 reads CASSLLTAQNTEAFF. CDR3 DNA: TGTGCCAGCAGCTTACTCACAGCCCAGAACACTGAAGCTTTCTTT.

The V call is TRBV11-2, the J call TRBJ2-1, with a possible D match to TRBD1 (6 bases). The germline gives CDR1 SGHAT, CDR2 FQNNGV. Trimming pared 3 bases from V and 9 bases from J, leaving 9 bases between. This CDR3 region has 12 residues. CDR3 nucleotides: TGTGCCAGCAGCTTTGACAGGACTGAGCAGTTCTTC. This encodes CASSFDRTEQFF.

CDR3 sequence reads: CASSLTGTTNEQLFF. As DNA, the CDR3 is TGCGCCAGCTCCCTTACCGGGACAACGAATGAGCAACTGTTTTTT. The rearrangement links TRBV5-1 to TRBJ1-4, with D tentatively TRBD1 (6 bases). The CDR3 contains 15 residues. The V end lost 7 bases, the J end lost 12 bases, and 25 bases lay between the germline ends. CDR1 is SGHRS and CDR2 is YFSETQ in the germline V gene. Looking up the rest from reference TRBV5-1 and TRBJ1-4 gives the full variable domain: KAGVTQTPRYLIKTRGQQVTLSCSPISGHRSVSWYQQTPGQGLQFLFEYFSETQRNKGNFPGRFSGRQFSNSRSEMNVSTLELGDSALYLCASSLTGTTNEQLFFGSGTQLSVL.

The V gene is TRBV2, the J gene TRBJ1-6, with TRBD1 identical over 7 bases. The V gene's germline CDR1 is SNHLY and CDR2 FYNNEI. The length of the CDR3 is 15 residues. The V and J ends lost 6 bases and 10 bases, in that order; junction bases with no gene match: 12. CDR3 amino acids: CASRETGLEGSPLHF. DNA of the CDR3: TGTGCCAGCAGGGAGACAGGGCTTGAAGGCTCACCCCTCCACTTT.

Points on this clone: Additional DNA sequences in this sample encode the identical CDR3. The J gene is TRBJ1-1, the V gene TRBV5-1; D gene ambiguous. Germline CDR1 SGHRS, CDR2 YFSETQ. The CDR3 has 13 amino acids. V lost 1 base to trimming and J lost 0 bases, with 4 bases between them. CDR3 sequence: CASSLTVNTEAFF. The DNA for the CDR3 is TGCGCCAGCAGCTTGACGGTGAACACTGAAGCTTTCTTT. The complete variable domain, with remaining parts taken from reference TRBV5-1 and TRBJ1-1, reads KAGVTQTPRYLIKTRGQQVTLSCSPISGHRSVSWYQQTPGQGLQFLFEYFSETQRNKGNFPGRFSGRQFSNSRSEMNVSTLELGDSALYLCASSLTVNTEAFFGQGTRLTVV.

The chain uses TRBV4-2 and TRBJ2-1; no firm D call. Per the germline V gene, CDR1 is LGHNA and CDR2 is YNFKEQ. The CDR3 has 13 residues. With 2 bases removed from V and 4 bases from J, the gap between germline ends came to 6 bases. CDR3 sequence (DNA): TGTGCCAGCAGCCAACTTCGGTACAATGAGCAGTTCTTC. Translated, it gives CASSQLRYNEQFF.

The chain uses TRBV6-5 and TRBJ1-6; D is perhaps TRBD1 (6 bases). Per germline, CDR1 MNHEY and CDR2 SVGAGI. Trimming took 11 bases from V and 7 from J, leaving 15 bases between them. CDR3 size: 13 residues. In DNA, the CDR3 is TGTGCCGGAAACCGGGACATCAATTCACCCCTCCACTTT. This gives the protein CAGNRDINSPLHF.

This clone was recorded only once. This chain connects TRBV6-5 to TRBJ2-7, with 14 bases identical to TRBD2. With V trimmed by 10 bases and J by 3 bases, 2 bases remained unmatched. Germline-derived CDR1 and CDR2 are MNHEY and SVGAGI. The CDR3 is 13 amino acids. The DNA for the CDR3 is TGTGCCACGGGACTAGCGGGAGACTACGAGCAGTACTTC. This codes for CATGLAGDYEQYF.

The chain recombines TRBV5-1 with TRBJ2-5, with 11 bases that match TRBD2. With 9 bases clipped from V and 5 bases from J, the junction kept 12 bases outside the gene matches. The CDR3 length is 15 residues. Germline loops: CDR1 SGHRS, CDR2 YFSETQ. DNA for the CDR3: TGCGCCACCTCATACCTAGCGGGGGGCCCCGAGACCCAGTACTTC. It encodes CATSYLAGGPETQYF.

This rearrangement joins TRBV3-1 (or the pseudogene TRBV3-2) to TRBJ1-6; no firm D call. Germline CDR1 reads LGHDT; CDR2 reads YNNKEL (reference sequence). V shed 4 bases and J shed 4 bases, with 8 bases lying between them. CDR3 length: 14 amino acids. CDR3: CASSRAQYNSPLHF. CDR3 sequence (DNA): TGTGCCAGCAGCCGCGCACAGTATAATTCACCCCTCCACTTT.

The J gene is TRBJ2-5, the V gene TRBV29-1; 7 positions agree with TRBD2. This CDR3 is 13 amino acids long. Trimming cost V 7 bases and J 7 bases; bases outside gene matches: 12. Germline values: CDR1 SQVTM, CDR2 ANQGSEA. The CDR3 sequence: CSERTSSGGTQYF. The CDR3 DNA sequence: TGCAGCGAACGGACATCCTCGGGAGGGACCCAGTACTTC. Looking up the rest from reference TRBV29-1 and TRBJ2-5 gives the full variable domain: SAVISQKPSRDICQRGTSLTIQCQVDSQVTMMFWYRQQPGQSLTLIATANQGSEATYESGFVIDKFPISRPNLTFSTLTVSNMSPEDSSIYLCSERTSSGGTQYFGPGTRLLVL.

DNA of the CDR3: TGCGCCAGCAGCCGCCTCGGGGCGGGGGGTTACAATGAGCAGTTCTTC. Translating it yields CASSRLGAGGYNEQFF. The chain employs TRBV5-1 and TRBJ2-1; 8 bases are shared with TRBD2. CDR3 length: 16 amino acids. The trim removed 4 bases at V and 4 bases at J, leaving 10 bases unmatched. The germline CDR1 and CDR2 sequences are SGHRS and YFSETQ.

On this clone: The identical CDR3 is also encoded by other nucleotide sequences in the sample. The chain has TRBV7-3 and TRBJ2-7, with TRBD1 matching over 7 bases. Germline CDR1 SGHTA, CDR2 FQGTGA. This CDR3 contains 13 residues. J was trimmed by 0 bases and V by 5 bases; bases with no gene match: 1. This CDR3 is CASSRDSSYEQYF. In DNA form, the CDR3 reads TGTGCCAGCAGCCGGGACAGCTCCTACGAGCAGTACTTC.

The rearrangement uses TRBV5-1 and TRBJ1-1; possibly TRBD1 for D (6 bases). Trimming took 2 bases from V and 8 from J, leaving 7 bases between them. The CDR3 has 11 residues. Per the germline V gene, CDR1 is SGHRS and CDR2 is YFSETQ. CDR3 coding DNA: TGCGCCAGCAGCTTAGACAGGGAAGCTTTCTTT. Protein product: CASSLDREAFF.

This chain uses TRBV12-5 with TRBJ2-5, with TRBD2 identical over 10 bases. The trim removed 5 bases at V and 2 bases at J, leaving 5 bases unmatched. CDR1 and CDR2 (germline): LGHNT, FRNRAP. This CDR3 comprises 15 residues. CDR3 in DNA: TGTGCTAGTGGTGTCGGACTAGCGGAGCAAGAGACCCAGTACTTC. Translation: CASGVGLAEQETQYF.

CDR3 DNA sequence: TGTGCCAGTAGACAGGGCGGGGGCTATGGCTACACCTTC. This encodes CASRQGGGYGYTF. V gene TRBV19 combines with J gene TRBJ1-2; possible D gene TRBD1, 6 bases. CDR1 and CDR2 from the germline V gene are LNHDA and SQIVND (reference sequence). V was shortened by 6 bases and J by 4 bases, with 12 bases between the two germline ends. The CDR3 sequence is 13 residues long.

This sequence joins TRBV5-6 and TRBJ1-2; 9 bases are shared with TRBD1. Trimming took 0 bases from V and 8 from J; bases not matched to a gene: 5. Germline V gives CDR1 SGHDT, CDR2 YYEEEE. The CDR3 sequence is 14 residues long. This CDR3 is CASSLEQGARGYTF. CDR3 nucleotides: TGTGCCAGCAGCTTGGAACAGGGGGCGCGGGGCTACACCTTC.

This sequence joins TRBV19 and TRBJ2-2; 8 bases are shared with TRBD2. Trimming took 5 bases from V and 1 from J; bases not matched to a gene: 6. Germline CDR1 is LNHDA and CDR2 is SQIVND (reference sequence). The CDR3 sequence is 16 residues long. The CDR3 sequence: CASSDIAGLNTGELFF. The DNA of the CDR3 is TGTGCCAGTAGTGATATAGCGGGGCTGAACACCGGGGAGCTGTTTTTT. Filled out from reference TRBV19 and TRBJ2-2, the complete variable domain reads DGGITQSPKYLFRKEGQNVTLSCEQNLNHDAMYWYRQDPGQGLRLIYYSQIVNDFQKGDIAEGYSVSREKKESFPLTVTSAQKNPTAFYLCASSDIAGLNTGELFFGEGSRLTVL.

This chain joins TRBV4-2 and TRBJ1-6; D not resolved. Looked up from germline, CDR1 is LGHNA and CDR2 is YNFKEQ. The CDR3 runs to 16 residues. Trimming left V 1 base short and J 5 bases short, with 12 bases between. CDR3 DNA: TGTGCCAGCAGCCAAGTGTGGCTCGGGGATAATTCACCCCTCCACTTT. Translated: CASSQVWLGDNSPLHF.

The chain links TRBV5-1 to TRBJ2-1; possible D gene TRBD1, 6 bases. Germline assignment: CDR1 SGHRS and CDR2 YFSETQ. The CDR3 is 15 residues long. With 4 bases removed from V and 3 bases from J, the gap between germline ends came to 14 bases. Here the CDR3 reads CASSSLRGNYNEQFF. DNA of the CDR3: TGCGCCAGCAGCAGCTTGAGGGGGAACTACAATGAGCAGTTCTTC.

This clone was observed once. The rearrangement links TRBV7-9 to TRBJ1-4, with a weak D call TRBD1 (6 bases). Germline-derived CDR1 and CDR2 are SEHNR and FQNEAQ (reference sequence). The CDR3 contains 15 residues. The V end was cut by 5 bases, the J end by 6 bases, with 16 bases between. CDR3: CASSGRGAGDEKLFF. The CDR3 nucleotides are TGTGCCAGCAGCGGGCGGGGGGCAGGCGATGAAAAACTGTTTTTT.

The chain uses TRBV27 and TRBJ1-6, with D tentatively TRBD1 (5 bases). The CDR3 is 17 amino acids. Germline V lookup: CDR1 MNHEY, CDR2 SMNVEV (reference sequence). Trimming took off 3 bases at V and 5 bases at J, with 17 bases between the two ends. The CDR3, as DNA: TGTGCCAGCAGTTTTAGACAGAGAGTTCGGAATAATTCACCCCTCCACTTT. This translates into CASSFRQRVRNNSPLHF.

This chain uses TRBV30 with TRBJ1-2; 7 nucleotides align to TRBD1. The CDR3 runs 14 residues. Germline V CDR1 and CDR2: GTSNPN, SVGIG (reference sequence). Trimming at V came to 1 base and at J to 2 bases, leaving 4 bases not matched to a gene. The CDR3 region is CAWSAGQLNYGYTF. CDR3 sequence (DNA): TGTGCCTGGAGTGCGGGACAGTTAAACTATGGCTACACCTTC.

V and J are TRBV7-2 and TRBJ1-3; D might be TRBD1 (6 bases). Germline CDR1 and CDR2: SGHTA and FQGNSA. Trimming cost V 1 base and J 2 bases, with 9 bases left between them. This CDR3 region has 15 residues. The DNA for the CDR3 is TGTGCCAGCAGCTTAGAGGGGGGGGCTGGAAACACCATATATTTT. It yields the protein CASSLEGGAGNTIYF.

V is TRBV28 and J is TRBJ1-5, with 8 bases that match TRBD1. The CDR3 runs to 15 residues. Germline values: CDR1 MDHEN, CDR2 SYDVKM. With V trimmed by 4 bases and J by 3 bases, 5 bases remained unmatched. Written as DNA, the CDR3 is TGTGCCAGCAGTTCACACCAGGGGGCCAATCAGCCCCAGCATTTT. Protein sequence: CASSSHQGANQPQHF.

The V and J genes are TRBV6-2 or TRBV6-3 and TRBJ1-2, with D possibly being TRBD1 (5 bases). V was cut by 5 bases and J by 4 bases, with 11 bases left in between. Germline V gene lookup returns CDR1 MNHEY and CDR2 SVGEGT. There are 13 residues in the CDR3. The CDR3 nucleotides read TGTGCCAGCAGTACGGGGGACGGCTATGGCTACACCTTC. It is translated as CASSTGDGYGYTF.

The chain is built from TRBV28 and TRBJ1-5, with TRBD1 matching over 8 bases. Trimming took 7 bases from V and 3 from J; bases not matched to a gene: 5. The CDR3 spans 14 residues. Germline lookup yields CDR1 MDHEN and CDR2 SYDVKM. CDR3 nucleotides: TGTGCCAGCATGGGACAGGATTACAATCAGCCCCAGCATTTT. Translation: CASMGQDYNQPQHF.